These 6 T cell receptor beta chains were sequenced from one sample in a study of post-analysis software for immune sequencing data. TCR beta cDNA libraries included unique molecular identifiers. MiXCR, applied by TCRdb to the PCR reads, yields one record per CDR3 protein. In the table there are hundreds of thousands of distinct CDR3 sequences, over 45% of which are singletons. General study points: Five TRBV segments, including TRBV5-6, TRBV5-1 and TRBV20-1, were more frequent in patients than controls.

These TCRs are of unknown antigen specificity. The material sequenced was blood. The receptor source for this set is a girl aged 2 to 10 with multiple sclerosis.

A few counts support this clonotype. This chain uses TRBV7-8 with TRBJ1-2; TRBD1 matches at 9 bases. The CDR3 consists of 14 residues. The germline gives CDR1 SGHVS, CDR2 FQNEAQ. The trim removed 1 base at V and 4 bases at J, leaving 1 base unmatched. This chain's CDR3 is CASSLGTGAYGYTF. CDR3 bases: TGTGCCAGCAGCTTAGGGACAGGGGCCTATGGCTACACCTTC.

This chain links TRBV11-2 with TRBJ1-4, with 8 bases matching TRBD1. V shed 3 bases, J shed 6 bases, and the junction held 0 bases outside the gene matches. CDR1 SGHAT and CDR2 FQNNGV come from the germline V gene. The CDR3 is 13 amino acids. Written as DNA, the CDR3 is TGTGCCAGCAGCTTGGGACAGGATGAAAAACTGTTTTTT. Protein: CASSLGQDEKLFF.

The V gene is TRBV20-1, the J gene TRBJ2-1; 7 nucleotides agree with TRBD2. CDR1 is DFQATT, CDR2 SNEGSKA, per germline (reference sequence). V dropped 1 base and J dropped 6; count of bases not matched to a gene: 12. This CDR3 has 16 residues. The CDR3 spells CSARAVLASLGNEQFF. The DNA of the CDR3 is TGCAGTGCTAGAGCCGTACTAGCGTCCCTAGGCAATGAGCAGTTCTTC.

The rearrangement links TRBV4-2 to TRBJ1-2; D unclear. The V gene lost 5 bases and the J gene lost 5 bases, with 9 bases spanning the gap. There are 12 residues in the CDR3. Per the germline V gene, CDR1 is LGHNA and CDR2 is YNFKEQ. CDR3 sequence: CASSARTYGYTF. CDR3 bases: TGTGCCAGCAGCGCCCGGACTTATGGCTACACCTTC.

This clonotype has a single count. The chain joins TRBV5-1 to TRBJ2-1; 7 bases map to TRBD2. V shed 3 bases, J shed 4 bases, and the junction held 13 bases outside the gene matches. The CDR3 is 17 residues long. The germline CDR1 and CDR2 sequences are SGHRS and YFSETQ. Written as DNA, the CDR3 is TGCGCCAGCAGCTGGACCGGGCTAAGCGGGGTATACAATGAGCAGTTCTTC. Its protein product is CASSWTGLSGVYNEQFF.

The rearrangement links TRBV4-2 to TRBJ2-2; 9 bases are a match to TRBD2. The V gene end was trimmed by 4 bases and the J gene end by 3 bases; junction bases not matched to a gene: 9. Per germline, CDR1 LGHNA and CDR2 YNFKEQ. CDR3 length: 17 residues. The CDR3 protein is CASSPLSAGGYTGELFF. The CDR3 coding sequence is TGTGCCAGCAGCCCCCTGTCGGCGGGGGGGTACACCGGGGAGCTGTTTTTT.